The source of this TCR beta chain is a study of T cells after yellow fever vaccination. In the study overall: Low-cell-number fractions underwent preparation using SMART-Seq v4 Ultra Low Input.

This clonotype was observed many times. Its antigen is currently unknown. Overall study results and limits: Most primary-vaccination clones reappeared after the booster (approximately 96% CD4, roughly 90% CD8). Of the clonotypes, a small share occurred in both CD4 and CD8 compartments.

Template-switching 5'RACE yielded the TCR cDNA; a universal primer site and UMIs were added in the process. One entry per CDR3 protein, called by TCRdb with MiXCR from the 5' RACE reads. The sample lists about 220,000 distinct CDR3 sequences; approximately 3.2% were seen once. The TCR was taken from a man aged 18-30 years who received the YFV17D yellow fever vaccine. The specimen comprised CD4+ T cells sorted from PBMCs, sampled 10 days after the yellow fever booster vaccination.

CDR3 nucleotides: TGTGCCAGTAGTATCCCCCTGGGGCATGAGCAGTTCTTC. Protein: CASSIPLGHEQFF. This chain links TRBV19 with TRBJ2-1, with TRBD1 as a possible D gene (5 bases). The CDR3 runs to 13 residues. Trimming stripped 3 bases from V and 8 bases from J, with 11 bases between. Germline V gene sequence: CDR1 LNHDA, CDR2 SQIVND (reference sequence).